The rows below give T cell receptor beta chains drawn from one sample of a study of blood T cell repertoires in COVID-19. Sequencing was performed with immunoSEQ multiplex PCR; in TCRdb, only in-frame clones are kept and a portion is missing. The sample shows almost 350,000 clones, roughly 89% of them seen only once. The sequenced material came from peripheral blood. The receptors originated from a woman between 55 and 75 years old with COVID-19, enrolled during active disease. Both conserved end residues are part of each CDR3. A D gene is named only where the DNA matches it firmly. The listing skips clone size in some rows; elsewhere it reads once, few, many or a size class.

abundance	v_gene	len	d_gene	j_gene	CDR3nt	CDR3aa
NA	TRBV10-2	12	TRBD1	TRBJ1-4	TGCGCCAGCGGGACAGGGATTGAAAAACTGTTTTTT	CASGTGIEKLFF
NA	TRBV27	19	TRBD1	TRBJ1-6	TGTGCCAGCGGGGAGACAGGGCATGGAGAAAGCTCCTATAATTCACCCCTCCACTTT	CASGETGHGESSYNSPLHF
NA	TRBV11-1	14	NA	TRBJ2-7	TGTGCCAGCAGCTTCCTGACAACCAGCTACGAGCAGTACTTC	CASSFLTTSYEQYF
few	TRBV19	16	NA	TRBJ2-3	TGTGCCAGTAGTATAGCAGGGCAGTATAGCACAGATACGCAGTATTTT	CASSIAGQYSTDTQYF
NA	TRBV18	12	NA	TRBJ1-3	TGTGCCAGCTCACCCCCGGGGAGCACCATATATTTT	CASSPPGSTIYF
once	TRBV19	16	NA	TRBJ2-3	TGTGCCAGTAGTATGAATCGGGCTAGCGGCACAGATACGCAGTATTTT	CASSMNRASGTDTQYF
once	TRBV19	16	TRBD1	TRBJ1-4	TGTGCCAGTAGCCTGGGACAGGGAAGGGCTAATGAAAAACTGTTTTTT	CASSLGQGRANEKLFF
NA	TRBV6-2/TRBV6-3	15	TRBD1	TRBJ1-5	TGTGCCAGCAGTTACCCGGGACAGGGGGATCAGCCCCAGCATTTT	CASSYPGQGDQPQHF
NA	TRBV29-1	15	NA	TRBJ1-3	TGCAGCGTAGCTACAGACAGGAACTCTGGAAACACCATATATTTT	CSVATDRNSGNTIYF
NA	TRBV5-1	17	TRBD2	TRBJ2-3	TGCGCCAGCAGCTTCGGGACTAGCGGGGGAGCTACAGATACGCAGTATTTT	CASSFGTSGGATDTQYF
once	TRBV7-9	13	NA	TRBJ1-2	TGTGCCAGCAGCCTCGGCAGGGAAGGTGGCTACACCTTC	CASSLGREGGYTF
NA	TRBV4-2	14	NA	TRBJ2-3	TGTGCCAGCAGCCAAGTCGAGGCGGGGAATACGCAGTATTTT	CASSQVEAGNTQYF
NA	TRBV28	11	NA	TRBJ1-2	TGTGCGAACCAGGGTATACATGGCTACACCTTC	CANQGIHGYTF
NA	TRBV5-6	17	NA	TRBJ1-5	TGTGCCAGCAGCTCGACACGTGTCCTGGGAGTCGATCAGCCCCAGCATTTT	CASSSTRVLGVDQPQHF
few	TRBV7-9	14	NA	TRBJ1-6	TGTGCCAGCAGCTTTGACAGTGATAATTCACCCCTCCACTTT	CASSFDSDNSPLHF
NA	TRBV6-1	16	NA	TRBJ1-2	TGTGCCAGCAGTGTCGAGGCCGGCCCGGGAATATATGGCTACACCTTC	CASSVEAGPGIYGYTF
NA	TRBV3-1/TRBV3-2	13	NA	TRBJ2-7	TGTGCCAGCAGCCAGAGACCAGGGGTTGAGCAGTACTTC	CASSQRPGVEQYF
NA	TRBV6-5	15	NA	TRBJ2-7	TGTGCCAGCAGTTACTTGGGGGCGGCTTCCTACGAGCAGTACTTC	CASSYLGAASYEQYF
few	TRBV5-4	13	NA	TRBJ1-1	TGTGCCAGCAGCCTCGACAGCAACACTGAAGCTTTCTTT	CASSLDSNTEAFF
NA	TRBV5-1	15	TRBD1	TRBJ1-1	TGCGCCAGCAGCTTGAGGCAGGGGGGTGGCACTGAAGCTTTCTTT	CASSLRQGGGTEAFF
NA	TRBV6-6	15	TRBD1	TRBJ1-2	TGTGCCAGCAGTTACTCGACGCAGGGGGAATATGGCTACACCTTC	CASSYSTQGEYGYTF
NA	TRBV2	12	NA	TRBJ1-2	TGTGCCAGCAAGGACAACAACTATGGCTACACCTTC	CASKDNNYGYTF
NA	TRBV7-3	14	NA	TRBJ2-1	TGTGCCAGCAGCCCAGGGGAAACTTACAATGAGCAGTTCTTC	CASSPGETYNEQFF
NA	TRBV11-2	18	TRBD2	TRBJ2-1	TGTGCCAGCAGCCTACGACTAGCGGGGGATCTGGGGGACAATGAGCAGTTCTTC	CASSLRLAGDLGDNEQFF
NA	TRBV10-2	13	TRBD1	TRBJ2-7	TGCGCCAGCAGTGAGTCGAGGGGGCACGAGCAGTACTTC	CASSESRGHEQYF
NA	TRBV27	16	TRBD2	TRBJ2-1	TGTGCCAGCAGTCCCCTAGCGGGGGGGTTTACTAATGAGCAGTTCTTC	CASSPLAGGFTNEQFF
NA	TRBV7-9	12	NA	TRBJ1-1	TGTGCCGGGGGAGCGGGAGTGGCTGAAGCTTTCTTT	CAGGAGVAEAFF
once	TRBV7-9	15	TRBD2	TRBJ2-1	TGTGCCAGCAGCTCGAACGGGGGGGCCACGAATGAGCAGTTCTTC	CASSSNGGATNEQFF
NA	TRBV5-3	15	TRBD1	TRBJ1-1	TGTGCCAGAAGCTTTGAGGGGGCGGGGAGGACTGAAGCTTTCTTT	CARSFEGAGRTEAFF
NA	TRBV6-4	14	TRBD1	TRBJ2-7	TGTGCCAGCCTATACCGGGACAGGGTGTATGAGCAGTACTTC	CASLYRDRVYEQYF
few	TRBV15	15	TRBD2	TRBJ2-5	TGTGCCACCAGCAGGGGAGGGCGGCCCCAAGAGACCCAGTACTTC	CATSRGGRPQETQYF
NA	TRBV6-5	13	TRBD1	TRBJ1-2	TGTGCCAGCAGTCTGACAGGGGGCTATGGCTACACCTTC	CASSLTGGYGYTF